The clone carrying this TCR beta chain occurred once. Antigen specificity is unknown. The germline V gene has CDR1 MNHEY and CDR2 SVGAGI. V dropped 4 bases and J dropped 1 base, with 8 bases sitting between them. The CDR3 length is 14 residues. Running of the v3.0 immunoSEQ assay took place at survey level. Clones were sequenced by immunoSEQ multiplex PCR, and TCRdb holds only the in-frame ones, with some missing. The data contain more than 25,000 clones, approximately 86% of them singletons. These data belong to a study of long-term antiretroviral therapy in people with HIV. The study, taken as a whole, reports: Pre-ART clonal expansions dominated every time point's repertoire.

This chain links TRBV6-5 with TRBJ1-3; D unresolved. Sequencing used unsorted PBMCs, obtained about 5 years before starting antiretroviral therapy. This clonotype was obtained from a man aged 45-65 years with HIV. In DNA, the CDR3 is TGTGCCAGCAGTTTATGGCAGTCTGGAAACACCATATATTTT. Its translation: CASSLWQSGNTIYF.